This passage covers 11 T cell receptor beta chains from one sample sequenced in a study of cytomegalovirus exposure and HLA in healthy donors. In the PCR, 60 Vbeta and 13 Jbeta primers were used. Using immunoSEQ multiplex PCR, the repertoire was profiled, and TCRdb retains in-frame clones only, with some absent. There are fewer than 120,000 clones in the sample; roughly 80% occur only once, and about 6.8% lies in the top ten. Sequencing input: PBMCs. Receptors were obtained from a man younger than 45 in good health and CMV-seropositive.

The J gene is TRBJ2-3, the V gene TRBV11-2; D is perhaps TRBD1 (7 bases). The germline CDR1 and CDR2 sequences are SGHAT and FQNNGV. Between the trimmed V and J ends, which lost 0 bases and 1 base, there was a span of 11 bases. The CDR3 is 16 residues long. The CDR3 protein is CASSLELRGGTDTQYF. DNA for the CDR3: TGTGCCAGCAGCTTAGAGCTCAGGGGGGGCACAGATACGCAGTATTTT.

J is TRBJ1-3 and V is TRBV4-3, with 7 positions matching TRBD1. The trim removed 1 base at V and 0 bases at J, leaving 6 bases unmatched. CDR3 length: 17 residues. Germline CDR1 reads LGHNA; CDR2 reads YSLEER. As DNA, the CDR3 is TGCGCCAGCAGCCAAGGGGTTCAGGGGGGCTCTGGAAACACCATATATTTT. Protein product: CASSQGVQGGSGNTIYF.

The V and J genes are TRBV7-6 and TRBJ2-5; D perhaps matches TRBD1 (6 bases). Germline CDR1 reads SGHVS; CDR2 reads FNYEAQ. Deletions cut 4 bases from V and 1 base from J, with 16 bases between. This CDR3 is built from 16 residues. CDR3 sequence (DNA): TGTGCCAGCAGCTCAGGTTCAGGGGCCCCCCAAGAGACCCAGTACTTC. Its protein product is CASSSGSGAPQETQYF.

This clone was detected once. This chain connects TRBV6-1 to TRBJ2-6; 8 bases are shared with TRBD1. The CDR3 contains 15 residues. Germline V gene sequence: CDR1 MNHNS, CDR2 SASEGT. V lost 9 bases to trimming and J lost 4 bases; unmatched junction nucleotides: 8. In DNA form, the CDR3 reads TGTGCCAGTACGACAGGGGAAACGGGGGCCAACGTCCTGACTTTC. Its protein product is CASTTGETGANVLTF.

This chain uses TRBV6-5 with TRBJ2-7, with a possible D match to TRBD1 (6 bases). The CDR3 loop spans 16 amino acids. V lost 4 bases, J lost 0 bases, and 16 bases lay in between. The germline gives CDR1 MNHEY, CDR2 SVGAGI. CDR3 coding DNA: TGTGCCAGCAGTTCCGATTACAGGGTCGGCTCCTACGAGCAGTACTTC. Amino acid sequence: CASSSDYRVGSYEQYF.

The gene calls are TRBV6-4 and TRBJ2-7; 10 bases are a match to TRBD1. Germline CDR1 reads MRHNA; CDR2 reads SNTAGT. Losses at the gene ends were 10 bases for V and 5 bases for J; bases not matched to a gene: 8. The CDR3 extends over 13 amino acids. The CDR3 DNA sequence: TGTGCCACCCAGACAGGGGGCCAGAACGAGCAGTACTTC. It encodes CATQTGGQNEQYF.

The rearrangement uses TRBV1 and TRBJ1-5. TRBV1 is marked as a pseudogene. The CDR3 covers 15 residues. This CDR3 is CTSSQDPGGRGPQHF. CDR3 in DNA: TGCACCAGCAGCCAAGATCCAGGAGGTCGAGGGCCCCAGCATTTT.

The genes are TRBV27 and TRBJ2-1; TRBD1 agrees at 8 bases. Germline lookup yields CDR1 MNHEY and CDR2 SMNVEV (reference sequence). The CDR3 consists of 13 residues. V trimming: 8 bases; J trimming: 4 bases; junction bases outside the gene matches: 4. Here the CDR3 DNA reads TGTGCCAGCGGGACAGGAAGGTACAATGAGCAGTTCTTC. This encodes CASGTGRYNEQFF.

The chain couples TRBV7-9 to TRBJ1-4; perhaps TRBD1 as D (6 bases). The V gene lost 8 bases and the J gene lost 2 bases, with 24 bases spanning the gap. This CDR3 has 18 amino acids. CDR1 is SEHNR, CDR2 FQNEAQ, per germline (reference sequence). CDR3 region: CASGTQRTDATTNEKLFF. The CDR3 DNA sequence: TGTGCCAGCGGGACCCAACGGACAGACGCTACGACTAATGAAAAACTGTTTTTT.

This chain uses TRBV19 with TRBJ2-3, with D perhaps TRBD2 (5 bases). V dropped 8 bases and J dropped 3 bases, with 21 bases sitting between them. Germline values: CDR1 LNHDA, CDR2 SQIVND (reference sequence). This CDR3 is 16 amino acids long. The CDR3 sequence is CASPSPQLEVTDTQYF. CDR3 sequence (DNA): TGTGCCAGTCCCTCTCCGCAACTAGAGGTAACAGATACGCAGTATTTT.

The chain joins TRBV7-3 to TRBJ2-5; 9 bases match TRBD1. Germline lookup yields CDR1 SGHTA and CDR2 FQGTGA. Trimming at V came to 3 bases and at J to 5 bases, leaving 4 bases not matched to a gene. This CDR3 spans 14 amino acids. The CDR3 reads CASSFTGGEETQYF. CDR3 bases: TGTGCCAGCAGCTTCACAGGGGGCGAGGAGACCCAGTACTTC.